A single TCR beta chain is shown here with its context. Sequencing used immunoSEQ multiplex PCR; TCRdb keeps in-frame clones, though not all of them. The repertoire holds about 6,600 clones, with approximately 76% as singletons. The data originate from a study of T cells and copy number aberrations in small-cell lung cancer. The germline CDR1 and CDR2 sequences are SNHLY and FYNNEI. V was shortened by 6 bases and J by 1 base, with 7 bases between the two germline ends. The CDR3 extends over 13 amino acids. Normal lung tissue came from at least 2 cm beyond the tumor margin and showed no malignant cells.

This chain uses TRBV2 with TRBJ1-5; D is unclear. This clonotype originated in a woman aged 70-85 years with small cell lung cancer. Some clones in this sample may be carry-over from other donors' samples. The sequencing sample was made of normal tissue next to the tumor. The CDR3 protein is CASRQESNQPQHF. The DNA of the CDR3 is TGTGCCAGCAGGCAGGAGAGCAATCAGCCCCAGCATTTT.